Listed below are T cell receptor beta chains from one sample, sequenced in a study of T cells in Graves' hyperthyroidism and ophthalmopathy. TCRdb re-analysed the multiplex PCR reads in MiXCR, keeping a single row per CDR3 protein. The sample holds 460,000 or so distinct CDR3 sequences, about 15% seen once. The sequencing sample was made of blood. These receptor sequences come from a woman aged 18 to 35 with Graves' hyperthyroidism. CDR3s include the opening cysteine and the closing phenylalanine or tryptophan. The order of the fields is clone size, J gene, D gene, V gene, CDR3 DNA, CDR3 protein. The D gene is left open where the match is weak. Not all rows give a size; the values are once, few, many and, for expanded clones, a class.

. | TRBJ2-2 | TRBD2 | TRBV19 | TGTGCCAGTAGTATCCAGGGAGGGAGCACCGGGGAGCTGTTTTTT | CASSIQGGSTGELFF
few | TRBJ1-4 | . | TRBV25-1 | TGTGCCAGCAGTGGGTTGGCCTTTAATGAAAAACTGTTTTTT | CASSGLAFNEKLFF
many | TRBJ1-6 | . | TRBV12-3/TRBV12-4 | TGTGCCAGCAGTTTAGCGCTAACGGGACGGGGATCACCCCTCCACTTT | CASSLALTGRGSPLHF
few | TRBJ1-4 | TRBD1 | TRBV20-1 | TGCAGTGCTAGTCCGACAGGGGGTGAAAAACTGTTTTTT | CSASPTGGEKLFF
many | TRBJ2-6 | . | TRBV10-3 | TGTGCCATCAGCACCGGGACACGCGGCTCTGGGGCCAACGTCCTGACTTTC | CAISTGTRGSGANVLTF
. | TRBJ1-2 | TRBD1 | TRBV6-2/TRBV6-3 | TGTGCCAGCAGAACCGGGACAGGGGGCGACTATGGCTACACCTTC | CASRTGTGGDYGYTF
many | TRBJ1-1 | . | TRBV5-1 | TGCGCCAGCAGCTCGTGGACGGGTATGAACACTGAAGCTTTCTTT | CASSSWTGMNTEAFF
many | TRBJ1-6 | . | TRBV2 | TGTGCCAGCACCGGGGGGGCCGGGACGGGAAATTCACCCCTCCACTTT | CASTGGAGTGNSPLHF
many | TRBJ1-5 | TRBD1 | TRBV12-3/TRBV12-4 | TGTGCCAGCAGTTTAATCTGGGACAGGGGGCTCGTGAATCAGCCCCAGCATTTT | CASSLIWDRGLVNQPQHF
. | TRBJ2-6 | . | TRBV29-1 | TGCAGCGTTGAAGATCTTCAGGGTACTGGGGCCAACGTCCTGACTTTC | CSVEDLQGTGANVLTF
few | TRBJ1-3 | . | TRBV7-9 | TGTGCCAGCAGCTTAGTCCCCACCATATATTTT | CASSLVPTIYF
many | TRBJ1-1 | . | TRBV5-4 | TGTGCCAGCAGCTTTGTGGCCGCGGCTGAAGCTTTCTTT | CASSFVAAAEAFF
. | TRBJ1-1 | . | TRBV19 | TGTGCCAGTAGTCCAAATGGGGGGGGATACACTGAAGCTTTCTTT | CASSPNGGGYTEAFF
many | TRBJ1-1 | . | TRBV5-6 | TGTGCCAGCAGCCCGGTTGGGGCATATAACACTGAAGCTTTCTTT | CASSPVGAYNTEAFF
. | TRBJ1-2 | . | TRBV7-9 | TGTGCCAGCAGCTTAGACTTAGGAGGTGATGGCTACACCTTC | CASSLDLGGDGYTF
. | TRBJ2-5 | TRBD2 | TRBV12-3/TRBV12-4 | TGTGCCAGCAGTTCCCCTGGGGGGGACCAAGAGACCCAGTACTTC | CASSSPGGDQETQYF
many | TRBJ1-2 | . | TRBV16 | TGTGCCAGCAGCCATACCTTAGGAGACACCTATGGCTACACCTTC | CASSHTLGDTYGYTF
. | TRBJ1-1 | . | TRBV20-1 | TGCAGTGCTAGACCCCGGACTAACACTGAAGCTTTCTTT | CSARPRTNTEAFF
many | TRBJ2-1 | TRBD2 | TRBV6-1 | TGTGCCAGCAGCATACTAGCGGGAGGGCCGATGAACAATGAGCAGTTCTTC | CASSILAGGPMNNEQFF
many | TRBJ1-1 | TRBD1 | TRBV12-3/TRBV12-4 | TGTGCCAGCAGTGAAGCGGACAGGGCGAACACTGAAGCTTTCTTT | CASSEADRANTEAFF
few | TRBJ1-1 | . | TRBV5-1 | TGCGCCAGCACGCCAGACAGGAACACTGAAGCTTTCTTT | CASTPDRNTEAFF
few | TRBJ2-1 | . | TRBV11-2 | TGTGCCAGCAGCCAAATATCTTTCGAGGAGTTCTTC | CASSQISFEEFF
many | TRBJ1-5 | . | TRBV24-1 | TGTGCCACCAGTGGAAGCGGCAATCAGCCCCAGCATTTT | CATSGSGNQPQHF
many | TRBJ2-4 | TRBD2 | TRBV7-3 | TGTGCCAGCAGCTCACAACCGGGACTAGATGGCATTCAGTACTTC | CASSSQPGLDGIQYF
. | TRBJ2-1 | TRBD1 | TRBV5-1 | TGCGCCAGCAGCGATGGGACAGGGGGTTACAATGAGCAGTTCTTC | CASSDGTGGYNEQFF
many | TRBJ1-6 | . | TRBV27 | TGTGCCAGCAGGATGACGCCGTTGGGATCACCCCTCCACTTT | CASRMTPLGSPLHF
many | TRBJ1-2 | TRBD1 | TRBV5-5 | TGTGCCAGCAGCTTATGGACAGGCAGTGGGGGCTACACCTTC | CASSLWTGSGGYTF
many | TRBJ2-7 | TRBD1 | TRBV27 | TGTGCCAGCAGTTTACTCAGCCCACAGGGGAGCGACGAGCAGTACTTC | CASSLLSPQGSDEQYF
many | TRBJ1-1 | TRBD1 | TRBV20-1 | TGCAGTGCTGAACAGGGGTTGGTCGCTGAAGCTTTCTTT | CSAEQGLVAEAFF
few | TRBJ2-7 | . | TRBV6-5 | TGTGCCAGCACCCGGGGGATCGCGGCCTACGAGCAGTACTTC | CASTRGIAAYEQYF
many | TRBJ2-3 | . | TRBV28 | TGTGCCAGCCAAACTGAGGGGCCGGGGCAGTATTTT | CASQTEGPGQYF
many | TRBJ2-2 | . | TRBV11-2 | TGTGCCAGCGGAATACAGTACACCGGGGAGCTGTTTTTT | CASGIQYTGELFF
many | TRBJ1-3 | TRBD1 | TRBV2 | TGTGCCAGCAGCGCCGGGACAGCTGGAAACACCATATATTTT | CASSAGTAGNTIYF
few | TRBJ2-2 | . | TRBV6-1 | TGTGCCAGCAGACGGGGACCGGAGAACACCGGGGAGCTGTTTTTT | CASRRGPENTGELFF
. | TRBJ2-1 | TRBD2 | TRBV12-3/TRBV12-4 | TGTGCCAGCAGGGGAGCGGGAGTCTACAATGAGCAGTTCTTC | CASRGAGVYNEQFF
many | TRBJ2-5 | TRBD2 | TRBV7-2 | TGTGCCAGCAGCTTGGAACTAGCGGAACCGGTAGAGACCCAGTACTTC | CASSLELAEPVETQYF
many | TRBJ2-5 | . | TRBV13 | TGTGCCAGCAGTCCCGATAGCCGCGCCAGAGAGACCCAGTACTTC | CASSPDSRARETQYF
many | TRBJ2-7 | TRBD2 | TRBV6-1 | TGTGCCAGCGGAAAGTGGCTAGCGGGAGGCAACGAGCAGTACTTC | CASGKWLAGGNEQYF
. | TRBJ2-5 | TRBD2 | TRBV10-3 | TGTGCCATCAGTGGGTCCGGGACTACCCGCGGGGAGACCCAGTACTTC | CAISGSGTTRGETQYF
many | TRBJ2-1 | . | TRBV6-1 | TGTGCCAGCAGGCGAGGACAGCTGAATGAGCAGTTCTTC | CASRRGQLNEQFF
few | TRBJ2-2 | TRBD2 | TRBV6-1 | TGTGCCAGACAGACTTGGGGGGGGGGGGACACCGGGGAGCTGTTTTTT | CARQTWGGGDTGELFF
. | TRBJ2-3 | . | TRBV9 | TGTGCCAGCAGCCAAACAGGAGCAGATACGCAGTATTTT | CASSQTGADTQYF
many | TRBJ2-1 | TRBD2 | TRBV11-2 | TGTGCCAGCAGCTTAGGGACTAGAATCGATGAGCAGTTCTTC | CASSLGTRIDEQFF
many | TRBJ2-2 | . | TRBV7-2 | TGTGCCAGCAGCTTAAATACAGGGACGGGCGGGGAGCTGTTTTTT | CASSLNTGTGGELFF
many | TRBJ1-3 | TRBD1 | TRBV6-5 | TGTGCCAGCAGTTACCCAGGGACAGGAATCGGCTCTGGAAACACCATATATTTT | CASSYPGTGIGSGNTIYF
many | TRBJ1-3 | . | TRBV3-1 | TGTGCCAGCAGCCAAGATCCCAGAAACACCATATATTTT | CASSQDPRNTIYF